The clone carrying this T cell receptor beta chain was observed many times. This entry belongs to a study of T cell repertoires in cytomegalovirus infection. Deletions cut 8 bases from V and 4 bases from J, with 23 bases between. CDR3 length: 16 amino acids. From germline, CDR1 is MDHEN and CDR2 SYDVKM. TCRdb processed the reads anew with MiXCR; each CDR3 protein has one entry. The table shows more than 400,000 distinct CDR3 sequences, with more than 25% occurring only once. The clonotype was recovered from a human donor in good health (CMV status not recorded). Some clones in this sample may be carry-over from other donors' samples. Sequenced: PBMCs. The rearrangement uses TRBV28 and TRBJ1-2; perhaps TRBD1 as D (5 bases). CDR3 residues: CASVTYGTLVGYGYTF. The CDR3 DNA reads TGTGCCAGCGTCACCTACGGGACGTTGGTAGGCTATGGCTACACCTTC.